This T cell receptor beta chain was identified during a study of human T cells and chemical hapten exposure. This clonotype has a count of ten or more. As processed by the authors: Samples had a median of around 91,000 TCRs, ranging roughly 20,000 to 690,600. TCRdb processed the RACE reads anew with MiXCR; each CDR3 protein has one entry. The V and J calls and clone size come from TCRdb's table, not from the authors' own analysis. The table includes 350,000 to 400,000 distinct CDR3 sequences, 4.5% to 6% detected once. This sample's time point: pre-sensitization, week 0. Treatment reported: therapeutic diphenylcyclopropenone sensitization with weekly scalp DPC. The V gene's germline CDR1 is MNHEY and CDR2 SVGAGI. Between the trimmed V and J ends, which lost 1 base and 2 bases, there was a span of 5 bases. This CDR3 is 13 amino acids long.

This specimen consisted of whole blood, obtained in connection with sensitization to the hapten diphenylcyclopropenone (DPC). This receptor was taken from a woman aged 45-59 years with alopecia areata. Some clones in this sample may be carry-over from other donors' samples. The rearrangement uses TRBV6-5 and TRBJ1-1; no reliable D call. The CDR3 region is CASSYFENTEAFF. In DNA, the CDR3 is TGTGCCAGCAGTTACTTTGAAAACACTGAAGCTTTCTTT.